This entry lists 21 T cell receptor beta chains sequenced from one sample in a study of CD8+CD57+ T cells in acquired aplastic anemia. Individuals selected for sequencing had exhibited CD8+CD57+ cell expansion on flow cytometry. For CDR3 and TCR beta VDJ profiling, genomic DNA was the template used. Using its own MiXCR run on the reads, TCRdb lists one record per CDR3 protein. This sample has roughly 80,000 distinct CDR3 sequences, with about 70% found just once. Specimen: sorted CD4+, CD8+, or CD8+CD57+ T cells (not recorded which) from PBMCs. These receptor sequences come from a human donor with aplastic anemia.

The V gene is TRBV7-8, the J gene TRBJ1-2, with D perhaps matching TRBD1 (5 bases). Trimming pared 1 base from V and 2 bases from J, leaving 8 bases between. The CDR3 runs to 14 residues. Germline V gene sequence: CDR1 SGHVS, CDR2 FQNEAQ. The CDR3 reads CASSLVGTNYGYTF. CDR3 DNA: TGTGCCAGCAGCTTAGTTGGGACGAACTATGGCTACACCTTC.

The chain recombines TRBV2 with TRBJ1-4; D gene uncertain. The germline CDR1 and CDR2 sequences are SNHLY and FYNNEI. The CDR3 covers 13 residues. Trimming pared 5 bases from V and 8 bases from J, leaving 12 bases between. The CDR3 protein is CASSIGTTEKLFF. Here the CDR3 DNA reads TGTGCCAGCAGTATAGGAACCACCGAAAAACTGTTTTTT. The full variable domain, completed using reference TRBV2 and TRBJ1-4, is EPEVTQTPSHQVTQMGQEVILRCVPISNHLYFYWYRQILGQKVEFLVSFYNNEISEKSEIFDDQFSVERPDGSNFTLKIRSTKLEDSAMYFCASSIGTTEKLFFGSGTQLSVL.

In DNA, the CDR3 is TGTGCCACCAGTGATACAGGCTTAAGAGCCGATACGCAGTATTTT. It translates to CATSDTGLRADTQYF. The chain couples TRBV24-1 to TRBJ2-3; perhaps TRBD1 as D (5 bases). CDR3 length: 15 amino acids. V lost 3 bases, J lost 6 bases, and 15 bases lay in between. The germline gives CDR1 KGHDR, CDR2 SFDVKD.

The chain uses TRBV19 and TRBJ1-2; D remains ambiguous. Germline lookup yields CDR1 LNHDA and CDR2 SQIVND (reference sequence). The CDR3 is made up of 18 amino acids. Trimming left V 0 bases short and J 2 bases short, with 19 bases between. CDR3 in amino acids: CASSIDLEDGSLNYGYTF. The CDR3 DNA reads TGTGCCAGTAGTATAGATCTAGAGGACGGCAGCCTAAACTATGGCTACACCTTC.

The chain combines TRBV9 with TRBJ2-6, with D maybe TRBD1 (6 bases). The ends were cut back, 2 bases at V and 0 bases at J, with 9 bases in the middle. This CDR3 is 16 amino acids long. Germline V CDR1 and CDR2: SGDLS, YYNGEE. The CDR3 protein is CASSVTGYSGANVLTF. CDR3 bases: TGTGCCAGCAGCGTTACAGGGTACTCTGGGGCCAACGTCCTGACTTTC.

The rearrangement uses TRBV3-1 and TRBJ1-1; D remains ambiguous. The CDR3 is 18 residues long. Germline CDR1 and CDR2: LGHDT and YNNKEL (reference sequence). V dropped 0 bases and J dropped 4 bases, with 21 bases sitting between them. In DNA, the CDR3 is TGTGCCAGCAGCCAAGATCCAGTTTTTATGGACGCGATCACTGAAGCTTTCTTT. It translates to CASSQDPVFMDAITEAFF.

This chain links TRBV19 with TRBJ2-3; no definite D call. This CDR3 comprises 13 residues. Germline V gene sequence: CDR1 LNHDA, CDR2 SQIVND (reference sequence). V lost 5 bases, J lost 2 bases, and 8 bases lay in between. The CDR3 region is CASSQVFTDTQYF. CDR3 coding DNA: TGTGCCAGTAGTCAGGTCTTCACAGATACGCAGTATTTT.

The CDR3 sequence is CASSPDGLGNQPQHF. The CDR3 region has the DNA TGTGCCAGCTCACCTGACGGGTTGGGCAATCAGCCCCAGCATTTT. V gene TRBV18 combines with J gene TRBJ1-5; D ambiguous. Germline loops: CDR1 KGHSH, CDR2 LQKENI. This CDR3 contains 15 residues. V lost 3 bases and J lost 2, with 11 bases in between.

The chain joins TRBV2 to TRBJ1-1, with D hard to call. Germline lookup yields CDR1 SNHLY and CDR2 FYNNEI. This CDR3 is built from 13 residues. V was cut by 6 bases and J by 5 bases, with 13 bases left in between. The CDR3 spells CASSQRHATEAFF. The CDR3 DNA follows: TGTGCCAGCAGCCAGAGACACGCAACTGAAGCTTTCTTT.

CDR3 nucleotides: TGCAGCGTCGTACCGGGACCCTATAGCTCCTACGAGCAGTACTTC. It specifies CSVVPGPYSSYEQYF. This chain joins TRBV29-1 and TRBJ2-7; the D call may be TRBD1 or TRBD2 (5 bases each). Germline values: CDR1 SQVTM, CDR2 ANQGSEA. The CDR3 is made up of 15 amino acids. Trimming removed 6 bases from V and 0 bases from J, with 18 bases in between.

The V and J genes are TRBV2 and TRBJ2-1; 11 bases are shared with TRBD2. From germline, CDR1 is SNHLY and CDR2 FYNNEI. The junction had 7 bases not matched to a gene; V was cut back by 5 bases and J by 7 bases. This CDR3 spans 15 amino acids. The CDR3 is CASSLTSGTFNEQFF. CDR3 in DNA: TGTGCCAGCAGTCTGACTAGCGGGACGTTTAATGAGCAGTTCTTC.

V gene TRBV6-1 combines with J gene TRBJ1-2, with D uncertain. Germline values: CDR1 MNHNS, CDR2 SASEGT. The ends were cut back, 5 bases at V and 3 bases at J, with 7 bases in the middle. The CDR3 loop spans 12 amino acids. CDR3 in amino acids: CASSPGYYGYTF. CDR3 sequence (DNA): TGTGCCAGCAGTCCGGGTTACTATGGCTACACCTTC.

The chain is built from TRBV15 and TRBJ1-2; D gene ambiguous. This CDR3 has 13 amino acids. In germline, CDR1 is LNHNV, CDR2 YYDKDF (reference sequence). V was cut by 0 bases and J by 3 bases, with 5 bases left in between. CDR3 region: CATSRDRDYGYTF. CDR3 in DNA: TGTGCCACCAGCAGAGATCGGGACTATGGCTACACCTTC.

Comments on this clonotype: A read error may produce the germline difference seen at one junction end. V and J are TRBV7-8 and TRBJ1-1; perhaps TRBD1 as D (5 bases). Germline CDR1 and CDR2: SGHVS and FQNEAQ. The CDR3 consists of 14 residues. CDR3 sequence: CASSLEGRNTGAFF. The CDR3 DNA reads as TGTGCCAGCAGCTTAGAGGGACGGAACACTGGAGCTTTCTTT.

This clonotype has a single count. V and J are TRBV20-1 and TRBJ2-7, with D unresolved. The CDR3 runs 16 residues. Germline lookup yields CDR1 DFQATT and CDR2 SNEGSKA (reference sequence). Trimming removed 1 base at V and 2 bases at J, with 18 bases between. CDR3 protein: CSARGADIFYAYEQYF. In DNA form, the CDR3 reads TGCAGTGCTAGAGGGGCAGATATCTTTTACGCCTACGAGCAGTACTTC.

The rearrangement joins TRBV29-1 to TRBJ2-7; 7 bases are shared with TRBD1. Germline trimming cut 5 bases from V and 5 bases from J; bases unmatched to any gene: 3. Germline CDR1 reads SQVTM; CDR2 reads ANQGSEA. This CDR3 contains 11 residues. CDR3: CSVRQGHEQYF. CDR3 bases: TGCAGCGTTAGACAGGGCCACGAGCAGTACTTC.

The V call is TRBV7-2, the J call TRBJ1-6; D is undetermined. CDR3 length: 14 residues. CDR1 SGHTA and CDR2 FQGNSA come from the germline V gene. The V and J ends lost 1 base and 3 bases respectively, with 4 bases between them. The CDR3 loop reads CASSLGVYNSPLHF. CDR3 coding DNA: TGTGCCAGCAGCTTAGGGGTCTATAATTCACCCCTCCACTTT. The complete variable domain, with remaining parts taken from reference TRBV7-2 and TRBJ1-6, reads GAGVSQSPSNKVTEKGKDVELRCDPISGHTALYWYRQSLGQGLEFLIYFQGNSAPDKSGLPSDRFSAERTGGSVSTLTIQRTQQEDSAVYLCASSLGVYNSPLHFGNGTRLTVT.

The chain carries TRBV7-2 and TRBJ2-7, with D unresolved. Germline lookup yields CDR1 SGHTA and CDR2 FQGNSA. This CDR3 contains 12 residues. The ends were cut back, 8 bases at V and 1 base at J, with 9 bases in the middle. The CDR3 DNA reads TGTGCCAGCTCCCCTCCTTCCTACGAGCAGTACTTC. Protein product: CASSPPSYEQYF.

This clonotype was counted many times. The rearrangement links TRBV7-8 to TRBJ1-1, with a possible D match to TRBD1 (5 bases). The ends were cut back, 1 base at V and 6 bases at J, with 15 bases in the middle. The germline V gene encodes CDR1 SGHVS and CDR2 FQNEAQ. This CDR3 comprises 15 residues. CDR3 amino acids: CASSLVPSGLPEAFF. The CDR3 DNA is TGTGCCAGCAGCTTAGTCCCTTCGGGGCTCCCTGAAGCTTTCTTT.

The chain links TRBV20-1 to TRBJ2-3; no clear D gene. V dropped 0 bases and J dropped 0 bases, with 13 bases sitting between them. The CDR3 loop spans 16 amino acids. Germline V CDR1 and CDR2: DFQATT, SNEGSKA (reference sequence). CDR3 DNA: TGCAGTGCTAGAGATCCAGGTGGATTTAGCACAGATACGCAGTATTTT. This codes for CSARDPGGFSTDTQYF.

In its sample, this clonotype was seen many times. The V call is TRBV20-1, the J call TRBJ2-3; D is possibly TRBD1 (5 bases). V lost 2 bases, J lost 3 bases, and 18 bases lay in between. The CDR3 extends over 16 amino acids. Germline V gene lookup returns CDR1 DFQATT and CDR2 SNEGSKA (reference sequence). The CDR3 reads CSARTLLRVGTDTQYF. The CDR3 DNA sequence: TGCAGTGCTAGAACACTACTCAGGGTAGGAACAGATACGCAGTATTTT.